The 22 T cell receptor beta chains below come from one sample, sequenced in a study of T-cell memory formation after mild COVID-19 listed by TCRdb under 2021. Libraries came from 5' RACE. The reads were generated on an Illumina NovaSeq 6000. The public reads were quality trimmed at Q25 with fastp and then assembled into clones with MiXCR by TCRdb, keeping productive beta chains. Merged by CDR3 protein, the rows form single entries marked with the most common genes and DNA. In this sample the table shows roughly 620,000 distinct CDR3 sequences, roughly 18% of which occur a single time. The ten largest clones take up approximately 12% of the sample. Sequencing used PBMCs or a T cell subset sorted from them (not recorded which). Every receptor here comes from an adult woman who had mild COVID-19 (a few samples of this study predate the infection). The sample titles of this study are shuffled in the database, so cell type and time point are left out; the donor was told from shared clones.

There are a few counts of this clonotype. V is TRBV9 and J is TRBJ2-5, with a weak D call TRBD2 (5 bases). Per germline, CDR1 SGDLS and CDR2 YYNGEE. V lost 3 bases and J lost 5, with 11 bases in between. The CDR3 runs 13 residues. Here the CDR3 DNA reads TGTGCCAGCAGCGGAAGCGGATTTGAGACCCAGTACTTC. The encoded protein is CASSGSGFETQYF. The whole variable domain, filled in from reference TRBV9 and TRBJ2-5, reads DSGVTQTPKHLITATGQRVTLRCSPRSGDLSVYWYQQSLDQGLQFLIQYYNGEERAKGNILERFSAQQFPDLHSELNLSSLELGDSALYFCASSGSGFETQYFGPGTRLLVL.

There are a few counts of this clonotype. The genes are TRBV7-3 and TRBJ2-3; D not resolved. The CDR3 length is 16 residues. Germline assignment: CDR1 SGHTA and CDR2 FQGTGA. Trimming removed 5 bases from V and 1 base from J, with 16 bases in between. The CDR3 protein is CASSRTGLPGTDTQYF. CDR3 DNA sequence: TGTGCCAGCAGCCGAACCGGCCTACCCGGCACAGATACGCAGTATTTT.

This clonotype appeared a few times. The rearrangement joins TRBV6-5 to TRBJ2-7; D possibly corresponds to TRBD1 (5 bases). Trimming cost V 2 bases and J 7 bases, with 9 bases left between them. Germline lookup yields CDR1 MNHEY and CDR2 SVGAGI. This CDR3 region has 12 residues. CDR3 DNA: TGTGCCAGCAGTTACGTAACAGGAGAGCAGTACTTC. Amino acid sequence: CASSYVTGEQYF.

The chain employs TRBV24-1 and TRBJ2-2; D is tentatively TRBD1 or TRBD2 (5 bases each). Germline-derived CDR1 and CDR2 are KGHDR and SFDVKD. V lost 7 bases and J lost 0, with 8 bases in between. The CDR3 has 14 residues. The chain's CDR3 is CATSGATNTGELFF. The CDR3 nucleotides read TGTGCCACCAGCGGGGCAACGAACACCGGGGAGCTGTTTTTT.

This clonotype was seen a few times. The chain recombines TRBV5-1 with TRBJ2-1, with 8 bases that match TRBD1. There are 14 residues in the CDR3. V dropped 9 bases and J dropped 8; count of bases not matched to a gene: 13. Germline-derived CDR1 and CDR2 are SGHRS and YFSETQ. Here the CDR3 reads CAIRGQGASDEQFF. The CDR3 DNA sequence: TGCGCCATCCGAGGACAGGGAGCCTCGGATGAGCAGTTCTTC.

This clonotype was picked up a small number of times. V gene TRBV12-3 or TRBV12-4 combines with J gene TRBJ1-1; a weak D match, TRBD1 (6 bases). Trimming stripped 2 bases from V and 4 bases from J, with 14 bases between. The CDR3 consists of 15 residues. This CDR3 reads CASSLSSGVGTEAFF. CDR3 nucleotide sequence: TGTGCCAGCAGTTTATCGTCAGGGGTTGGCACTGAAGCTTTCTTT.

The chain joins TRBV2 to TRBJ2-7; 8 bases match TRBD2. The trim removed 3 bases at V and 3 bases at J, leaving 7 bases unmatched. Per germline, CDR1 SNHLY and CDR2 FYNNEI. This CDR3 is 15 amino acids long. CDR3 in amino acids: CASSEASSGYYEQYF. Written as DNA, the CDR3 is TGTGCCAGCAGTGAGGCCTCTAGCGGGTACTACGAGCAGTACTTC.

This sequence joins TRBV4-1 and TRBJ1-5, with 9 bases lining up with TRBD1. V lost 4 bases and J lost 4; bases outside the gene matches: 11. This CDR3 contains 17 residues. Germline V gene lookup returns CDR1 MGHRA and CDR2 YSYEKL. The CDR3 is CASSPWGTGNRNQPQHF. CDR3 nucleotide sequence: TGCGCCAGCAGCCCGTGGGGGACAGGGAATCGGAATCAGCCCCAGCATTTT.

This rearrangement joins TRBV24-1 to TRBJ2-1; TRBD2 might be the D (5 bases). V dropped 5 bases and J dropped 5 bases, with 15 bases sitting between them. This CDR3 is built from 15 residues. Germline CDR1 is KGHDR and CDR2 is SFDVKD. The CDR3 spells CATSGAPLGNNEQFF. The CDR3 DNA follows: TGTGCCACCAGTGGGGCCCCGCTCGGGAACAATGAGCAGTTCTTC.

The J gene is TRBJ2-7, the V gene TRBV5-5; D is ambiguous. V lost 4 bases and J 6 bases, leaving 11 bases between the germline ends. The CDR3 has 12 amino acids. In germline, CDR1 is SGHKS, CDR2 YYEKEE (reference sequence). The CDR3 DNA sequence: TGTGCCAGCAGCCCTTTGGCTGGCGAGCAGTACTTC. Amino acid sequence: CASSPLAGEQYF.

The gene calls are TRBV4-1 and TRBJ2-7, with D perhaps matching TRBD1 or TRBD2 (5 bases each). The germline V gene encodes CDR1 MGHRA and CDR2 YSYEKL. The CDR3 covers 16 residues. V dropped 3 bases and J dropped 0 bases, with 15 bases sitting between them. The CDR3 spells CASSHLLRGRSYEQYF. In DNA form, the CDR3 reads TGCGCCAGCAGCCACCTCCTGAGGGGCCGCTCCTACGAGCAGTACTTC.

The table lists this clonotype with a few counts. The chain joins TRBV29-1 to TRBJ1-3; the D is unclear. This CDR3 region has 12 residues. Germline values: CDR1 SQVTM, CDR2 ANQGSEA. With 5 bases removed from V and 0 bases from J, the gap between germline ends came to 5 bases. The CDR3 spells CSVLFSGNTIYF. Written as DNA, the CDR3 is TGCAGCGTTTTGTTCTCTGGAAACACCATATATTTT.

The chain has TRBV20-1 and TRBJ1-1; D not certain. Germline CDR1 reads DFQATT; CDR2 reads SNEGSKA (reference sequence). V lost 1 base and J 6 bases, leaving 12 bases between the germline ends. CDR3 length: 13 residues. CDR3 sequence (DNA): TGCAGTGCTAGAGTTCCCCCGGCCTCTGAAGCTTTCTTT. It yields the protein CSARVPPASEAFF.

This clonotype was counted a few times. The chain carries TRBV5-1 and TRBJ2-7; 9 bases fit TRBD1. Trimming cost V 4 bases and J 7 bases; bases outside gene matches: 15. CDR1 is SGHRS, CDR2 YFSETQ, per germline. The CDR3 sequence is 16 residues long. The DNA of the CDR3 is TGCGCCAGCAGCACGCGTGAACAGGGGGCTACCTTAGAGCAGTACTTC. Its protein product is CASSTREQGATLEQYF. Looking up the rest from reference TRBV5-1 and TRBJ2-7 gives the full variable domain: KAGVTQTPRYLIKTRGQQVTLSCSPISGHRSVSWYQQTPGQGLQFLFEYFSETQRNKGNFPGRFSGRQFSNSRSEMNVSTLELGDSALYLCASSTREQGATLEQYFGPGTRLTVT.

This clonotype was seen ten or more times. The junction differs from germline at one of its ends, possibly a read error. V and J are TRBV7-9 and TRBJ1-2, with 8 bases matching TRBD1. Germline V gene data show CDR1 as SEHNR and CDR2 as FQNEAQ (reference sequence). The CDR3 length is 14 residues. CDR3 nucleotides: TGCGCCAGCAGCTCCGGGACAGGCGACTATGGCTACACCTTC. Translation gives CASSSGTGDYGYTF.

The J gene is TRBJ2-7, the V gene TRBV29-1, with D unresolved. CDR1 and CDR2 (germline): SQVTM, ANQGSEA. This CDR3 comprises 12 residues. Trimming took off 5 bases at V and 0 bases at J, with 8 bases between the two ends. CDR3: CSVTDTSYEQYF. DNA for the CDR3: TGCAGCGTTACAGACACCTCCTACGAGCAGTACTTC.

This clonotype was seen only a few times. The V and J genes are TRBV6-5 and TRBJ1-6; D gene ambiguous. From germline, CDR1 is MNHEY and CDR2 SVGAGI. Trimming removed 6 bases at V and 1 base at J, with 22 bases between. This CDR3 region has 19 residues. CDR3 in amino acids: CASSLAMANVGSYNSPLHF. The CDR3 DNA sequence: TGTGCCAGCAGCCTCGCCATGGCGAACGTAGGGTCCTATAATTCACCCCTCCACTTT.

The CDR3 bases are TGTGCCAGCACTCAGGGAGGCAATCAGCCCCAGCATTTT. Translated: CASTQGGNQPQHF. The genes are TRBV6-6 and TRBJ1-5, with D perhaps TRBD1 (5 bases). The CDR3 is 13 residues long. Germline-derived CDR1 and CDR2 are MNHNY and SVGAGI (reference sequence). Trimming stripped 7 bases from V and 2 bases from J, with 9 bases between.

In this sample, this clonotype turned up a few times. The chain uses TRBV15 and TRBJ2-7; 10 nucleotides agree with TRBD1. Germline-derived CDR1 and CDR2 are LNHNV and YYDKDF (reference sequence). The CDR3 spans 15 residues. Germline trimming cut 5 bases from V and 2 bases from J; bases unmatched to any gene: 6. This CDR3 reads CATSGDRGNTYEQYF. DNA for the CDR3: TGTGCCACCAGCGGGGACAGGGGTAATACCTACGAGCAGTACTTC.

Here the CDR3 reads CASSQDDGGADTQYF. The CDR3 DNA follows: TGTGCCAGCAGCCAAGATGACGGGGGGGCAGATACGCAGTATTTT. The chain couples TRBV3-1 to TRBJ2-3, with 8 bases that match TRBD2. The CDR3 is 15 amino acids. Trimming cost V 0 bases and J 4 bases; bases outside gene matches: 3. Germline values: CDR1 LGHDT, CDR2 YNNKEL (reference sequence).

This clonotype occurred a few times. The chain recombines TRBV5-5 with TRBJ1-1; D gene unclear. Germline-derived CDR1 and CDR2 are SGHKS and YYEKEE (reference sequence). V shed 4 bases and J shed 1 base, with 11 bases lying between them. The CDR3 spans 14 residues. The CDR3 region has the DNA TGTGCCAGCAGCCAGGTTGCGCGGAACACTGAAGCTTTCTTT. Protein product: CASSQVARNTEAFF.

This clonotype was seen a handful of times. The V and J genes are TRBV4-1 and TRBJ1-6, with a possible D match to TRBD1 (5 bases). The CDR3 is made up of 16 amino acids. CDR1 is MGHRA, CDR2 YSYEKL, per germline. V was clipped by 3 bases and J by 6 bases, with 15 bases between them. CDR3 region: CASSQDAGIGNSPLHF. CDR3 coding DNA: TGCGCCAGCAGCCAGGACGCAGGGATCGGTAATTCACCCCTCCACTTT.